Listed below are T cell receptor beta chains from one sample, sequenced in a study of blood T cells in healthy people across ages. TCRdb ran MiXCR on the 5' RACE reads and lists one entry per CDR3 protein. The table shows hundreds of thousands of distinct CDR3 sequences, with 40% to 45% occurring only once. The source material was blood. These TCRs come from a man at least 80 years old in good health. Both conserved end residues are part of each CDR3. The order of the fields is CDR3 length, D gene, V gene, clone size, J gene, CDR3 protein, CDR3 DNA. D genes are given only for firm matches. Rows may omit the clone size; those that give it use once, few, many or a size class.

15	-	TRBV5-1	-	TRBJ2-1	CASSLADGGAYEQFF	TGCGCCAGCAGCTTGGCCGATGGGGGGGCCTATGAGCAGTTCTTC
15	-	TRBV18	-	TRBJ2-3	CASSTRGTSTDTQYF	TGTGCCAGCTCAACCAGAGGTACTAGCACAGATACGCAGTATTTT
15	-	TRBV20-1	few	TRBJ2-6	CSARRGGSGANVLTF	TGCAGTGCTAGGAGGGGAGGATCCGGGGCCAACGTCCTGACTTTC
16	-	TRBV28	-	TRBJ2-3	CASSQGGGIFADTQYF	TGTGCCAGCAGTCAAGGAGGGGGGATATTCGCAGATACGCAGTATTTT
14	-	TRBV6-2/TRBV6-3	few	TRBJ2-5	CASSHTAFQETQYF	TGTGCCAGCAGCCACACAGCGTTCCAAGAGACCCAGTACTTC
18	-	TRBV21-1	-	TRBJ2-7	CASSKARDLDRPSYEQYF	TGTGCCAGCAGCAAAGCAAGGGATCTAGACAGGCCCTCCTACGAGCAGTACTTC
17	TRBD2	TRBV5-1	many	TRBJ2-7	CASSFDGSSGSSYEQYF	TGCGCCAGCAGCTTTGACGGGTCTAGCGGGAGCTCCTACGAGCAGTACTTC
17	TRBD2	TRBV11-3	few	TRBJ2-3	CASSSPGLAGRSDTQYF	TGTGCCAGCAGCTCACCGGGACTAGCGGGGAGGTCGGATACGCAGTATTTT
13	-	TRBV29-1	-	TRBJ2-5	CSQADGQQETQYF	TGCAGCCAGGCGGACGGGCAGCAAGAGACCCAGTACTTC
15	-	TRBV6-2/TRBV6-3	-	TRBJ2-3	CASSSGGPLTDTQYF	TGTGCCAGCAGCTCCGGGGGGCCTCTGACAGATACGCAGTATTTT
17	TRBD2	TRBV9	few	TRBJ2-1	CASSPDLAGAQAGEQFF	TGTGCCAGCAGCCCGGACCTAGCGGGGGCCCAGGCGGGTGAGCAGTTCTTC